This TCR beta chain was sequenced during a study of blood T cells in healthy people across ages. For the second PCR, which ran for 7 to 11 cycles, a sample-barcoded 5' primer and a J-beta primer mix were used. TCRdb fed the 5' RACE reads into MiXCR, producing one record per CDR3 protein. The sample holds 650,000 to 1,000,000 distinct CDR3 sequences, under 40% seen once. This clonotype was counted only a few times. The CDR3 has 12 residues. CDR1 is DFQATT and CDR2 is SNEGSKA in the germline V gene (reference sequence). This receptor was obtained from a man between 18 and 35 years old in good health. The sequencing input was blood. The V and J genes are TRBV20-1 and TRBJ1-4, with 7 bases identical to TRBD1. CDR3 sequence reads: CRGKGAEGKLFF. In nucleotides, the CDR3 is TGCAGAGGCAAGGGGGCGGAGGGAAAACTGTTTTTT.